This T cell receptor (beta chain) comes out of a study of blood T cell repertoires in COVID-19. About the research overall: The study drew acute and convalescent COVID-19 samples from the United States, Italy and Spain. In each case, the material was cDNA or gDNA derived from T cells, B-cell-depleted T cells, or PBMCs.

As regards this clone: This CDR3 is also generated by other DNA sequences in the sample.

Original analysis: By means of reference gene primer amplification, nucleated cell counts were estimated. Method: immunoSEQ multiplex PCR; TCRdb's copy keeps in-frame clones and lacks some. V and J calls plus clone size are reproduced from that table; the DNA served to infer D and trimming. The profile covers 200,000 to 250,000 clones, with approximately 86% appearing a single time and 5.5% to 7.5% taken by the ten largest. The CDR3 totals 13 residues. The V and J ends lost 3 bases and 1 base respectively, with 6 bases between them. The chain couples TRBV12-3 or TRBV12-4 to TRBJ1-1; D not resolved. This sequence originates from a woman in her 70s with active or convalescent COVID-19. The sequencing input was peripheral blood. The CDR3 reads CASSLPENTEAFF. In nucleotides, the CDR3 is TGTGCCAGCAGTTTGCCAGAGAACACTGAAGCTTTCTTT.